The 31 T cell receptor beta chains below were found in one sample sequenced in a study of regulatory T cells in long-lasting Graves disease (dated by TCRdb to the early 2020s). What this sample's time point label stands for: newly diagnosed GD, antithyroid drugs for less than 3 months. RNA was extracted from PBMCs in TRIzol for both TCR sequencing and RNA sequencing. Receptor libraries were prepared by multiplex PCR. Sequencing took place on an Illumina HiSeq 4000. To build TCR beta libraries, CDR3 regions were amplified by Arm-PCR using iRepertoire HTBI primers. The raw public reads went through TCRdb reprocessing: fastp at Q25, MiXCR clone calling, in-frame beta chains kept. Rows merge per CDR3 protein into single entries with the most common DNA and genes. A total of roughly 360,000 distinct CDR3 sequences appear in this sample, about 10% of them only once. The ten largest clonotypes hold 18% of the sample.

In addition, the sample was reused for a study of T cells in Graves' hyperthyroidism and ophthalmopathy.

The sample was peripheral blood mononuclear cells (PBMCs), taken at new diagnosis, from a patient treated with antithyroid drugs. The source of these receptors is a woman between 18 and 29 years old with Graves disease. Donor details come from another sample of the same person, matched by shared clones.

Regarding this clonotype: A read error likely explains this, since a far larger clone differs by one base. The rearrangement uses TRBV2 and TRBJ1-5; the D gene is possibly TRBD1 (6 bases). Germline assignment: CDR1 SNHLY and CDR2 FYNNEI. Trimming pared 8 bases from V and 1 base from J, leaving 18 bases between. This CDR3 is 16 amino acids long. CDR3 nucleotides: TGTGCCAGCGGATCCTACAGGGTTGGAAGCAATCAGCCCCAGCATTTT. Amino acid sequence: CASGSYRVGSNQPQHF.

This clonotype was seen more than once but under ten times. The chain is built from TRBV6-1 and TRBJ2-3; D unresolved. The germline gives CDR1 MNHNS, CDR2 SASEGT. The CDR3 extends over 13 amino acids. Trimming took off 2 bases at V and 3 bases at J, with 6 bases between the two ends. This CDR3 is CASSEQVTDTQYF. CDR3 in DNA: TGTGCCAGCAGTGAACAGGTTACAGATACGCAGTATTTT.

Only a few counts were recorded for this clonotype. A much larger clonotype is one base distant, so this may be a read error. J is TRBJ2-7 and V is TRBV27; possible D gene TRBD2, 6 bases. This CDR3 has 13 amino acids. Germline values: CDR1 MNHEY, CDR2 SMNVEV (reference sequence). V lost 6 bases to trimming and J lost 3 bases, with 12 bases between them. Here the CDR3 reads CASSKLASYEQYF. The CDR3 DNA reads as TGTGCCAGCAGCAAGCTAGCGAGCTACGAGCAGTACTTC.

This clonotype was detected ten times or more. The chain employs TRBV7-2 and TRBJ1-6; 8 bases are a match to TRBD1. The CDR3 length is 15 residues. Per the germline V gene, CDR1 is SGHTA and CDR2 is FQGNSA. J lost 9 bases, V lost 2 bases, and 6 bases had no gene match. The CDR3 bases are TGTGCCAGCAGCTTACAGGGGGCTCAAGGTTCACCCCTCCACTTT. Translation gives CASSLQGAQGSPLHF.

In its sample, this clonotype was seen a few times. J is TRBJ1-1 and V is TRBV12-5; 10 nucleotides align to TRBD1. The V segment lost 0 bases and the J segment 7 bases; nucleotides outside the gene matches: 11. Germline assignment: CDR1 LGHNT and CDR2 FRNRAP. This CDR3 is 17 amino acids long. The CDR3 is CASGLVHGTGDQFEAFF. DNA for the CDR3: TGTGCTAGTGGTTTGGTACATGGGACAGGGGACCAATTTGAAGCTTTCTTT.

This clonotype has at least ten counts. The chain links TRBV2 to TRBJ1-2, with TRBD1 matching over 8 bases. The CDR3 totals 13 residues. With V trimmed by 6 bases and J by 8 bases, 8 bases remained unmatched. Germline assignment: CDR1 SNHLY and CDR2 FYNNEI. The CDR3: CASSPTGAVGYTF. DNA for the CDR3: TGTGCCAGCAGCCCGACAGGGGCGGTGGGCTACACCTTC.

This clonotype was counted at least ten times. The genes are TRBV29-1 and TRBJ2-7; D remains ambiguous. Germline V CDR1 and CDR2: SQVTM, ANQGSEA. The V end lost 0 bases, the J end lost 0 bases, and 12 bases lay between the germline ends. This CDR3 is built from 15 residues. CDR3 nucleotide sequence: TGCAGCGTTGAAGATCAGGAAGCTAGCTCCTACGAGCAGTACTTC. This codes for CSVEDQEASSYEQYF.

A few counts support this clonotype. The chain recombines TRBV7-2 with TRBJ1-5; D gene uncertain. V dropped 5 bases and J dropped 3 bases, with 11 bases sitting between them. This CDR3 is built from 14 residues. Germline V lookup: CDR1 SGHTA, CDR2 FQGNSA. The CDR3 DNA reads as TGTGCCAGCAGCCTCGTATGGATCAATCAGCCCCAGCATTTT. Translation gives CASSLVWINQPQHF.

This clonotype was detected a few times. The chain is built from TRBV27 and TRBJ2-4; TRBD2 matches at 11 bases. Trimming removed 6 bases from V and 6 bases from J; junction bases left unmatched: 16. Germline V gene lookup returns CDR1 MNHEY and CDR2 SMNVEV (reference sequence). This CDR3 is 18 amino acids long. CDR3 coding DNA: TGTGCCAGCAGCCCTAACCCCTCCGGGACTAGCGGCCGAAACATTCAGTACTTC. Its protein is CASSPNPSGTSGRNIQYF.

Concerning this clonotype: Given a much more abundant clone one base away, this may be a read error. J is TRBJ1-5 and V is TRBV15; 7 positions agree with TRBD1. This CDR3 comprises 15 residues. Germline V gene sequence: CDR1 LNHNV, CDR2 YYDKDF (reference sequence). Here the CDR3 reads CAISREGRGNQPQHF. The CDR3, as DNA: TGTGCCATCAGCAGAGAGGGCAGGGGGAATCAGCCCCAGCATTTT.

This clonotype came up many times. The rearrangement links TRBV7-3 to TRBJ2-1, with D possibly TRBD2 on 6 matching bases. The germline V and J ends were trimmed by 8 bases and 2 bases, with 10 bases remaining between them. The CDR3 loop spans 13 amino acids. CDR1 and CDR2 (germline): SGHTA, FQGTGA. The CDR3 nucleotides read TGTGCCAGCTCGCGGGGCCCCTACAATGAGCAGTTCTTC. This gives the protein CASSRGPYNEQFF. Using reference TRBV7-3 and TRBJ2-1 for the parts outside the CDR3, the full variable domain is GAGVSQTPSNKVTEKGKYVELRCDPISGHTALYWYRQSLGQGPEFLIYFQGTGAADDSGLPNDRFFAVRPEGSVSTLKIQRTERGDSAVYLCASSRGPYNEQFFGPGTRLTVL.

V gene TRBV12-3 or TRBV12-4 combines with J gene TRBJ1-5; D uncertain. V was clipped by 3 bases and J by 5 bases, with 8 bases between them. The CDR3 sequence is 13 residues long. CDR3 in amino acids: CASSFIWDQPQHF. CDR3 DNA sequence: TGTGCCAGCAGTTTTATATGGGATCAGCCCCAGCATTTT.

This clonotype was counted between two and nine times. The chain joins TRBV20-1 to TRBJ1-6; possibly TRBD1 for D (6 bases). CDR3 length: 15 residues. The germline V and J ends were trimmed by 1 base and 7 bases, with 14 bases remaining between them. The germline CDR1 and CDR2 sequences are DFQATT and SNEGSKA (reference sequence). The CDR3 loop reads CSARVVRGRNSPLHF. Written as DNA, the CDR3 is TGCAGTGCTAGAGTAGTCAGGGGTCGGAATTCACCCCTCCACTTT.

This clonotype was found many times. The V and J genes are TRBV24-1 and TRBJ2-1; D may be TRBD1 or TRBD2 (5 bases each). There are 15 residues in the CDR3. CDR1 and CDR2 (germline): KGHDR, SFDVKD. V was pared by 7 bases and J by 8 bases, with 20 bases between. CDR3 DNA sequence: TGTGCCACCAGCACCCAGGGACCCCGGGGACATGAGCAGTTCTTC. Translating it yields CATSTQGPRGHEQFF.

This clonotype was found a few times. The chain links TRBV7-2 to TRBJ2-2; unclear D gene. Trimming took 1 base from V and 1 from J, leaving 7 bases between them. Germline values: CDR1 SGHTA, CDR2 FQGNSA. This CDR3 has 15 residues. The DNA of the CDR3 is TGTGCCAGCAGCTTAGTACCTAAGAACACCGGGGAGCTGTTTTTT. Residues: CASSLVPKNTGELFF.

This clonotype was seen repeatedly, ten times or more. The genes are TRBV20-1 and TRBJ2-1; the D gene could be TRBD1 or TRBD2 (6 bases each). Germline V gene lookup returns CDR1 DFQATT and CDR2 SNEGSKA (reference sequence). V lost 6 bases and J 3 bases, leaving 18 bases between the germline ends. The CDR3 consists of 15 residues. Here the CDR3 reads CSAKGGSKNYNEQFF. CDR3 bases: TGCAGTGCCAAAGGGGGGTCGAAAAACTACAATGAGCAGTTCTTC.

The table lists this clonotype with a count of one. One base away lies a much larger clone, so this may be a sequencing read error. The CDR3 is CASLRGCGTEAFF. The DNA for the CDR3 is TGTGCCAGCCTCAGGGGGTGCGGGACTGAAGCTTTCTTT. The chain has TRBV6-1 and TRBJ1-1, with TRBD1 identical over 7 bases. Germline V gives CDR1 MNHNS, CDR2 SASEGT. The CDR3 contains 13 residues. V was clipped by 8 bases and J by 5 bases; unmatched bases: 8.

Ten or more counts support this clonotype. This chain connects TRBV10-3 to TRBJ2-3; 11 bases map to TRBD2. Germline V gene sequence: CDR1 ENHRY, CDR2 SYGVKD. Trimming cost V 6 bases and J 6 bases; bases outside gene matches: 14. The CDR3 contains 17 residues. In nucleotides, the CDR3 is TGTGCCATCAGAGATACACTAGCGGGGGAAATTATGGATACGCAGTATTTT. Amino acids: CAIRDTLAGEIMDTQYF.

This clonotype came up many times. V and J are TRBV28 and TRBJ2-2; TRBD1 matches 7 bases. The CDR3 extends over 14 amino acids. CDR1 is MDHEN, CDR2 SYDVKM, per germline. V lost 5 bases, J lost 4 bases, and 4 bases stayed unmatched. DNA of the CDR3: TGTGCCAGCAGTCCACAGGGGCGCACCGGGGAGCTGTTTTTT. This encodes CASSPQGRTGELFF.

Remarks on this clonotype: Here the CDR3 omits its conserved ending phenylalanine or tryptophan, so a read error is the likely source. The chain combines TRBV3-1 with TRBJ2-7; tentative D call: TRBD1 (5 bases). Germline CDR1 and CDR2: LGHDT and YNNKEL (reference sequence). Trimming removed 1 base at V and 6 bases at J, with 16 bases between. The CDR3 sequence is 15 residues long. The DNA for the CDR3 is TGTGCCAGCAGCCAAGTCACACACTCAAGGGGCGAGCAGTACCTC. Protein: CASSQVTHSRGEQYL.

This clonotype was observed many times. The chain has TRBV19 and TRBJ1-1, with no clear D. This CDR3 comprises 14 residues. Trimming pared 6 bases from V and 11 bases from J, leaving 22 bases between. Germline values: CDR1 LNHDA, CDR2 SQIVND (reference sequence). Written as DNA, the CDR3 is TGTGCCAGTAGGGACGGCCCGGATATCGAAGTGGCTTTCTTT. The encoded protein is CASRDGPDIEVAFF. The whole variable domain, filled in from reference TRBV19 and TRBJ1-1, reads DGGITQSPKYLFRKEGQNVTLSCEQNLNHDAMYWYRQDPGQGLRLIYYSQIVNDFQKGDIAEGYSVSREKKESFPLTVTSAQKNPTAFYLCASRDGPDIEVAFFGQGTRLTVV.

This clonotype was detected ten times or more. DNA of the CDR3: TGCGCCAGCAGCCAAGATTGGGGCAGGGGCTACTATGGCTACACCTTC. Protein: CASSQDWGRGYYGYTF. J is TRBJ1-2 and V is TRBV4-3; a weak D match, TRBD1 (6 bases). CDR3 size: 16 residues. Germline V gene data show CDR1 as LGHNA and CDR2 as YSLEER. V was clipped by 0 bases and J by 3 bases, with 14 bases between them.

Notes on this clonotype: Possible read error: a much larger clone is one base away. As the CDR3 is not closed by the conserved phenylalanine or tryptophan, this likely results from a read error. V and J are TRBV2 and TRBJ2-5; D unclear. This CDR3 region has 15 residues. Trimming cost V 7 bases and J 5 bases, with 20 bases left between them. CDR1 SNHLY and CDR2 FYNNEI come from the germline V gene. Here the CDR3 reads CASTEGSHGQETQYV. In DNA form, the CDR3 reads TGTGCCAGCACAGAAGGGTCCCACGGGCAGGAGACCCAGTACGTC.

This clonotype has a count of ten or more. This chain links TRBV12-3 or TRBV12-4 with TRBJ1-1; D uncertain. V was pared by 6 bases and J by 1 base, with 15 bases between. This CDR3 has 15 amino acids. CDR3 region: CASRYSATENTEAFF. Here the CDR3 DNA reads TGTGCCAGCAGGTATTCCGCAACAGAGAACACTGAAGCTTTCTTT.

The sample holds many counts of this clonotype. The V and J genes are TRBV5-1 and TRBJ2-7, with TRBD1 identical over 7 bases. The CDR3 runs to 15 residues. V gave up 6 bases and J gave up 3 bases; unmatched junction bases: 12. Germline loops: CDR1 SGHRS, CDR2 YFSETQ. CDR3 amino acids: CASKSSGQAVYEQYF. In DNA, the CDR3 is TGCGCCAGCAAAAGTTCAGGACAGGCCGTCTACGAGCAGTACTTC.

This clonotype appeared a few times. The genes are TRBV2 and TRBJ1-1; D is unclear. Germline loops: CDR1 SNHLY, CDR2 FYNNEI. CDR3 length: 14 amino acids. Trimming took 3 bases from V and 9 from J, leaving 17 bases between them. CDR3 coding DNA: TGTGCCAGCAGTGACCCTGGCAGTCAGTTAAAAGCTTTCTTT. Its translation: CASSDPGSQLKAFF.

This clonotype showed up many times. The chain recombines TRBV6-5 with TRBJ2-3, with TRBD2 matching 13 bases. This CDR3 region has 18 residues. Losses at the gene ends were 2 bases for V and 4 bases for J; bases not matched to a gene: 9. Germline CDR1 reads MNHEY; CDR2 reads SVGAGI. Here the CDR3 reads CASSYRRTSGGVADTQYF. The CDR3 nucleotides read TGTGCCAGCAGTTACCGTCGGACTAGCGGGGGTGTCGCAGATACGCAGTATTTT.

This clonotype came up many times. The chain uses TRBV4-2 and TRBJ2-3; TRBD1 or TRBD2 may be the D gene (6 bases each). The CDR3 loop spans 16 amino acids. V dropped 8 bases and J dropped 0 bases, with 18 bases sitting between them. CDR1 LGHNA and CDR2 YNFKEQ come from the germline V gene. The CDR3 protein is CASAKGGPGSTDTQYF. In DNA form, the CDR3 reads TGTGCCAGCGCCAAGGGGGGCCCCGGGAGCACAGATACGCAGTATTTT.

This clonotype was counted at least ten times. One end of the junction is discordant with germline, which a read error may explain. This rearrangement joins TRBV12-3 or TRBV12-4 to TRBJ1-1, with D unresolved. This CDR3 has 12 amino acids. The CDR3 DNA follows: TGTGCCAGCAGTTTGAACGGGCCCTCAACCCATTTT. Protein product: CASSLNGPSTHF.

This clonotype was detected ten times or more. CDR3 sequence reads: CASSRQPGTNTDTQYF. DNA for the CDR3: TGTGCCAGCAGCCGGCAACCCGGGACGAACACAGATACGCAGTATTTT. V is TRBV12-3 or TRBV12-4 and J is TRBJ2-3; D might be TRBD1 or TRBD2, each matching 5 bases. V lost 6 bases, J lost 2 bases, and 18 bases lay in between. The CDR3 totals 16 residues.

J is TRBJ2-2 and V is TRBV6-1; 10 bases match TRBD1. The CDR3 consists of 16 residues. V trimming: 5 bases; J trimming: 0 bases; junction bases outside the gene matches: 3. Germline CDR1 is MNHNS and CDR2 is SASEGT. CDR3 DNA: TGTGCCAGCAGTCGGACAGGGGGAGCGAACACCGGGGAGCTGTTTTTT. Its translation is CASSRTGGANTGELFF.